This T cell receptor (beta chain) was sequenced for a study of T cell repertoires in cytomegalovirus infection. The CDR3 is 14 amino acids. V was pared by 5 bases and J by 10 bases, with 15 bases between. CDR1 and CDR2 from the germline V gene are SGHVS and FQNEAQ. This clonotype occurred many times. Its target is not known. MiXCR, applied by TCRdb to the reads, yields one record per CDR3 protein. The sample carries some 800,000 distinct CDR3 sequences, 25% to 30% recorded once. The source material was cultured CD8+ T cells from PBMCs, sampled from culture after CMV antigen stimulation. The source of this sequence is a human donor in good health (CMV status not recorded). Some clones in this sample may be carry-over from other donors' samples. The rearrangement joins TRBV7-8 to TRBJ1-6; perhaps TRBD1 as D (6 bases). Here the CDR3 DNA reads TGTGCCAGCAGCCCCGCCTCCGGGACATCACCCCTCCACTTT. Translation: CASSPASGTSPLHF.